This entry lists 14 T cell receptor beta chains sequenced from one sample in a study of T cells in Graves' hyperthyroidism and ophthalmopathy. Amplified regions were TCR beta CDR3 sequences from RNA transcripts. The primer set for the first-round RT-PCR of the TCR CDR3 was HTBI. MiXCR, run by TCRdb on the multiplex PCR reads, gives a single entry per CDR3 protein. Of under 350,000 distinct CDR3 sequences in the sample, 15% to 20% were seen once. The specimen was blood. Source of these receptors: a woman aged 45-65 years with Graves' hyperthyroidism.

This clonotype was observed a handful of times. The V call is TRBV29-1, the J call TRBJ1-2; D might be TRBD1 (6 bases). The CDR3 runs to 14 residues. Trimming removed 7 bases from V and 4 bases from J, with 19 bases in between. Germline V gene sequence: CDR1 SQVTM, CDR2 ANQGSEA. This CDR3 reads CSGGGTDRGYGYTF. The CDR3 bases are TGCAGCGGTGGGGGGACGGACAGAGGCTATGGCTACACCTTC.

This clonotype was counted ten times or more. The rearrangement joins TRBV20-1 to TRBJ2-3, with TRBD2 identical over 12 bases. CDR1 is DFQATT and CDR2 is SNEGSKA in the germline V gene (reference sequence). J lost 5 bases, V lost 8 bases, and 11 bases had no gene match. This CDR3 comprises 15 residues. Here the CDR3 reads CSLGLAGGRGDTQYF. CDR3 coding DNA: TGCAGTCTGGGGCTAGCGGGAGGGAGGGGAGATACGCAGTATTTT.

This clonotype was recorded many times. This chain uses TRBV12-3 or TRBV12-4 with TRBJ1-5; D call uncertain. This CDR3 is 17 amino acids long. The V end was cut by 1 base, the J end by 2 bases, with 15 bases between. CDR3 loop: CASSLGAWPVRNQPQHF. CDR3 DNA sequence: TGTGCCAGCAGTTTAGGGGCCTGGCCCGTTCGCAATCAGCCCCAGCATTTT.

This chain joins TRBV5-1 and TRBJ2-2; 12 nucleotides align to TRBD2. J was trimmed by 7 bases and V by 0 bases; bases with no gene match: 10. The length of the CDR3 is 18 residues. Germline V lookup: CDR1 SGHRS, CDR2 YFSETQ. The CDR3 bases are TGCGCCAGCAGCTTGGAGCCTAGCGGGGGGGACGTGAACGGGGAGCTGTTTTTT. This sequence encodes CASSLEPSGGDVNGELFF. Combining the CDR3 with reference TRBV5-1 and TRBJ2-2 gives the whole variable domain KAGVTQTPRYLIKTRGQQVTLSCSPISGHRSVSWYQQTPGQGLQFLFEYFSETQRNKGNFPGRFSGRQFSNSRSEMNVSTLELGDSALYLCASSLEPSGGDVNGELFFGEGSRLTVL.

This clonotype was seen more than once but under ten times. The J gene is TRBJ2-1, the V gene TRBV2; D might be TRBD2 (5 bases). V was clipped by 10 bases and J by 6 bases, with 16 bases between them. The V gene's germline CDR1 is SNHLY and CDR2 FYNNEI. The CDR3 contains 13 residues. The CDR3 here is CATLLTRGNEQFF. CDR3 DNA sequence: TGTGCCACCTTGCTGACCCGGGGCAATGAGCAGTTCTTC.

The chain carries TRBV6-1 and TRBJ2-7; weak D call: TRBD2 (7 bases). Germline V CDR1 and CDR2: MNHNS, SASEGT. V was trimmed by 2 bases and J by 1 base, leaving 15 bases between them. The CDR3 covers 16 residues. The DNA for the CDR3 is TGTGCCAGCAGTGAAATCGGGCGGGGGCGGTCCTACGAGCAGTACTTC. It specifies CASSEIGRGRSYEQYF.

This clonotype showed up just a few times. The chain couples TRBV28 to TRBJ1-5; tentative D call: TRBD1 (6 bases). CDR3 length equals 17 residues. V dropped 3 bases and J dropped 6 bases, with 21 bases sitting between them. Germline V CDR1 and CDR2: MDHEN, SYDVKM. The CDR3 DNA reads as TGTGCCAGCAGTTTGGGGGCAGGGTTGGTTAAGGGTCAGCCCCAGCATTTT. It codes for CASSLGAGLVKGQPQHF.

This clonotype was detected only a few times. V and J are TRBV2 and TRBJ2-4; D not certain. V dropped 5 bases and J dropped 10 bases, with 18 bases sitting between them. The germline V gene has CDR1 SNHLY and CDR2 FYNNEI. The CDR3 contains 14 residues. The CDR3 reads CASSPDMSLGIQYF. The CDR3 DNA is TGTGCCAGCAGTCCCGACATGTCTTTAGGGATTCAGTACTTC. The entire variable domain, with the rest obtained from reference TRBV2 and TRBJ2-4, is as follows: EPEVTQTPSHQVTQMGQEVILRCVPISNHLYFYWYRQILGQKVEFLVSFYNNEISEKSEIFDDQFSVERPDGSNFTLKIRSTKLEDSAMYFCASSPDMSLGIQYFGAGTRLSVL.

V gene TRBV2 combines with J gene TRBJ2-6; 8 nucleotides align to TRBD1. V dropped 8 bases and J dropped 3; count of bases not matched to a gene: 15. Germline V gene lookup returns CDR1 SNHLY and CDR2 FYNNEI. The CDR3 has 18 residues. Here the CDR3 DNA reads TGTGCCAGCTACGGTTCTAGGACAGGGATTTTTGGGGCCAACGTCCTGACTTTC. This codes for CASYGSRTGIFGANVLTF.

This clonotype has at least ten counts. This chain links TRBV28 with TRBJ2-7; the D gene is possibly TRBD2 (5 bases). The V end lost 5 bases, the J end lost 5 bases, and 10 bases lay between the germline ends. This CDR3 region has 12 residues. The germline CDR1 and CDR2 sequences are MDHEN and SYDVKM. The CDR3 region has the DNA TGTGCCAGCAGTACCCCGCGGGACGAGCAGTACTTC. This codes for CASSTPRDEQYF.

The V gene is TRBV15, the J gene TRBJ1-5; D is undetermined. Deletions cut 0 bases from V and 9 bases from J, with 15 bases between. Germline loops: CDR1 LNHNV, CDR2 YYDKDF (reference sequence). CDR3 size: 15 residues. The CDR3 loop is CATSRDGRGSGPQHF. CDR3 coding DNA: TGTGCCACCAGCAGAGATGGAAGAGGCAGTGGGCCCCAGCATTTT.

The V call is TRBV12-3 or TRBV12-4, the J call TRBJ1-5; no definite D call. CDR3 length: 14 amino acids. The V and J ends lost 7 bases and 2 bases respectively, with 12 bases between them. The CDR3 DNA reads TGTGCCAGCACTGCTGGGTGGCGCAATCAGCCCCAGCATTTT. Its protein is CASTAGWRNQPQHF.

In this sample, this clonotype turned up a few times. The V gene is TRBV28, the J gene TRBJ1-2, with 9 bases matching TRBD1. After removal of 5 bases from V and 3 bases from J, the junction contained 16 bases not matched to a gene. This CDR3 region has 18 residues. Germline CDR1 MDHEN, CDR2 SYDVKM. The CDR3, as DNA: TGTGCCAGCAGTGGATGGGACCGGACAGGGGCATTTGACTATGGCTACACCTTC. Protein: CASSGWDRTGAFDYGYTF.

The table lists this clonotype with a few counts. The rearrangement uses TRBV12-3 or TRBV12-4 and TRBJ1-2; D call uncertain. V lost 1 base to trimming and J lost 8 bases, with 5 bases between them. The CDR3 contains 11 residues. As DNA, the CDR3 is TGTGCCAGCAGTTTAGGAAGAGGCTACACCTTC. It is translated as CASSLGRGYTF.